The source of this T cell receptor beta chain is a study of Ad26.COV2.S vaccination and SARS-CoV-2 variants. Libraries were prepared by immunoSEQ multiplex PCR; TCRdb keeps only in-frame clonotypes and omits some of them. This table has around 400,000 clones, roughly 80% appearing once. Sample treatment: approximately 18 received Ad26.COV2.S at low or high dose, single or two shots; roughly five received placebo; per-sample allocation not given. The investigators took samples on day 63 after the first vaccine or placebo injection. The vaccine antigen was prefusion-stabilized Wuhan SARS-CoV-2 spike. The sequence derives from a person aged 18-65 years who received the Ad26.COV2.S COVID-19 vaccine or a placebo. Sequenced here: peripheral blood, sampled in a trial of Ad26.COV2.S vaccine versus placebo.

This CDR3 is CASSSAGAGGYTF. The CDR3 DNA sequence: TGTGCCAGCAGCTCCGCAGGGGCGGGCGGCTACACCTTC. The V gene is TRBV5-4, the J gene TRBJ1-2; D is possibly TRBD1 (6 bases). Germline assignment: CDR1 SGHNT and CDR2 YYREEE (reference sequence). This CDR3 has 13 residues. The V end was cut by 3 bases, the J end by 8 bases, with 14 bases between.